The 26 T cell receptor beta chains below all came from one sample that was sequenced in a study of blood T cell repertoires in COVID-19. TCRdb's copy holds only in-frame clones and misses some; the assay was immunoSEQ multiplex PCR. This table holds some 150,000 clones, about 80% found once. The sample comprised peripheral blood. The origin of the receptors is a human donor in a cohort sampled during active COVID-19.

The rearrangement joins TRBV4-2 to TRBJ2-3; D is perhaps TRBD1 (5 bases). The V gene's germline CDR1 is LGHNA and CDR2 YNFKEQ. The CDR3 runs 16 residues. Trimming removed 2 bases at V and 0 bases at J, with 12 bases between. The DNA of the CDR3 is TGTGCCAGCAGCCAAACGACAGATACTAGCACAGATACGCAGTATTTT. Translated: CASSQTTDTSTDTQYF.

The CDR3 loop reads CASSFRTTGANSPLHF. DNA for the CDR3: TGTGCCAGCAGCTTCCGGACGACAGGGGCTAATTCACCCCTCCACTTT. This chain uses TRBV12-1 with TRBJ1-6; the table's D call of TRBD1 was not tested on the DNA. TRBV12-1 has pseudogene status. The CDR3 totals 16 residues.

CDR3: CASSIDTGGRQPQHF. The CDR3 nucleotides read TGTGCCAGTAGTATAGATACAGGGGGTCGGCAGCCCCAGCATTTT. The V gene is TRBV19, the J gene TRBJ1-5; 8 bases agree with TRBD1. The CDR3 sequence is 15 residues long. V shed 0 bases, J shed 7 bases, and the junction held 5 bases outside the gene matches. Germline lookup yields CDR1 LNHDA and CDR2 SQIVND (reference sequence).

This chain joins TRBV5-6 and TRBJ1-1, with D possibly matching TRBD1 (6 bases). This CDR3 has 15 amino acids. Germline V CDR1 and CDR2: SGHDT, YYEEEE. The V and J ends lost 6 bases and 0 bases respectively, with 15 bases between them. The CDR3 loop is CASTRGQRMNTEAFF. CDR3 DNA: TGTGCCAGCACCCGGGGACAACGGATGAACACTGAAGCTTTCTTT. The complete variable domain, with remaining parts taken from reference TRBV5-6 and TRBJ1-1, reads DAGVTQSPTHLIKTRGQQVTLRCSPKSGHDTVSWYQQALGQGPQFIFQYYEEEERQRGNFPDRFSGHQFPNYSSELNVNALLLGDSALYLCASTRGQRMNTEAFFGQGTRLTVV.

A word on this clone: A much larger clone lies one base from this, so it may be a read error. Other DNA sequences in this specimen translate into the identical CDR3. The chain uses TRBV7-2 and TRBJ2-7, with D possibly matching TRBD1 (5 bases). With 4 bases removed from V and 3 bases from J, the gap between germline ends came to 7 bases. The length of the CDR3 is 12 residues. CDR1 is SGHTA, CDR2 FQGNSA, per germline. CDR3 nucleotide sequence: TGTGCCAGCAGCTCAACAGGCTACGAGCAGTACTTC. The encoded protein is CASSSTGYEQYF.

The V call is TRBV6-5, the J call TRBJ2-4; TRBD1 is a possible D gene (5 bases). Germline V gives CDR1 MNHEY, CDR2 SVGAGI. V lost 4 bases and J 5 bases, leaving 15 bases between the germline ends. The CDR3 has 15 amino acids. The CDR3 DNA is TGTGCCAGCAGTTCCTCGACAGCCTGGGAAAACATTCAGTACTTC. Residues: CASSSSTAWENIQYF.

The chain recombines TRBV5-1 with TRBJ1-1; D call uncertain. Germline CDR1 reads SGHRS; CDR2 reads YFSETQ. With 1 base removed from V and 4 bases from J, the gap between germline ends came to 11 bases. The CDR3 contains 14 residues. The chain's CDR3 is CASSLQSEVTEAFF. Here the CDR3 DNA reads TGCGCCAGCAGCTTGCAGTCGGAGGTCACTGAAGCTTTCTTT.

About this clone: Compared with germline, one end of the junction differs, possibly owing to a read error. Other DNA sequences in this sample translate to the same CDR3. The chain joins TRBV2 to TRBJ2-5; 7 bases fit TRBD1. Germline CDR1 and CDR2: SNHLY and FYNNEI. The CDR3 runs to 15 residues. The DNA of the CDR3 is TGCGCCAGCAGTAACTCCGGGACAGAACGAGAGACCCAGTACTTC. As protein: CASSNSGTERETQYF.

The chain carries TRBV9 and TRBJ2-3, with no clear D. The CDR3 spans 13 residues. V lost 0 bases, J lost 5 bases, and 7 bases lay in between. CDR1 is SGDLS, CDR2 YYNGEE, per germline. The DNA of the CDR3 is TGTGCCAGCAGCGTAGCTACGCAAGATACGCAGTATTTT. It yields the protein CASSVATQDTQYF.

This chain uses TRBV28 with TRBJ2-5, with TRBD2 identical over 9 bases. CDR3 length: 16 amino acids. After removal of 2 bases from V and 2 bases from J, the junction contained 6 bases not matched to a gene. The germline V gene encodes CDR1 MDHEN and CDR2 SYDVKM. In nucleotides, the CDR3 is TGTGCCAGCAGTTTAGTCTTGCGGGGGGGACAAGAGACCCAGTACTTC. Its protein is CASSLVLRGGQETQYF.

The V and J genes are TRBV6-5 and TRBJ1-5, with TRBD1 identical over 10 bases. Germline loops: CDR1 MNHEY, CDR2 SVGAGI. This CDR3 is 16 amino acids long. The V segment lost 5 bases and the J segment 3 bases; nucleotides outside the gene matches: 7. The CDR3 coding sequence is TGTGCCAGCAGTCACTTGGGACAGGGGATCAATCAGCCCCAGCATTTT. This gives the protein CASSHLGQGINQPQHF.

The V gene is TRBV9, the J gene TRBJ1-1, with a weak D call TRBD1 (6 bases). This CDR3 spans 15 amino acids. Germline CDR1 and CDR2: SGDLS and YYNGEE. V was pared by 3 bases and J by 2 bases, with 14 bases between. Written as DNA, the CDR3 is TGTGCCAGCAGCGCCCGTGGACAGTTTAACACTGAAGCTTTCTTT. It yields the protein CASSARGQFNTEAFF.

J is TRBJ2-2 and V is TRBV29-1, with D possibly TRBD1 on 5 matching bases. Trimming stripped 3 bases from V and 1 base from J, with 6 bases between. CDR3 length equals 13 residues. Germline V gene sequence: CDR1 SQVTM, CDR2 ANQGSEA. DNA of the CDR3: TGCAGCGTTGATCAGGGGAACACCGGGGAGCTGTTTTTT. It encodes CSVDQGNTGELFF.

The V gene is TRBV19, the J gene TRBJ1-6; D is ambiguous. The V and J ends lost 3 bases and 0 bases respectively, with 18 bases between them. CDR3 length equals 19 residues. The germline V gene has CDR1 LNHDA and CDR2 SQIVND (reference sequence). CDR3 bases: TGTGCCAGTAGTATGGAGGTAGTCAGGTCAAGCTCCTATAATTCACCCCTCCACTTT. Translated, it gives CASSMEVVRSSSYNSPLHF.

The chain couples TRBV27 to TRBJ2-7, with 11 bases matching TRBD1. Germline trimming cut 7 bases from V and 3 bases from J; bases unmatched to any gene: 8. CDR3 length equals 15 residues. Germline V gene lookup returns CDR1 MNHEY and CDR2 SMNVEV (reference sequence). The CDR3 sequence: CASKRGGTGGYEQYF. For the CDR3, the DNA is TGTGCCAGCAAAAGGGGTGGGACAGGGGGCTACGAGCAGTACTTC.

This sequence joins TRBV27 and TRBJ2-7; 7 positions agree with TRBD1. The J segment lost 3 bases and the V segment lost 5 bases, leaving 10 bases of the junction unmatched. The CDR3 is 15 residues long. Germline V gene data show CDR1 as MNHEY and CDR2 as SMNVEV (reference sequence). In nucleotides, the CDR3 is TGTGCCAGCAGTAGTTACAGGGGTAAAAGCTACGAGCAGTACTTC. Protein sequence: CASSSYRGKSYEQYF.

V gene TRBV19 combines with J gene TRBJ2-1; TRBD2 matches at 10 bases. Looked up from germline, CDR1 is LNHDA and CDR2 is SQIVND (reference sequence). The CDR3 extends over 15 amino acids. With V trimmed by 1 base and J by 7 bases, 4 bases remained unmatched. This chain's CDR3 is CASSIGASGGNEQFF. The DNA for the CDR3 is TGTGCCAGTAGTATAGGGGCTAGCGGGGGAAATGAGCAGTTCTTC.

J is TRBJ2-7 and V is TRBV3-1 (or the pseudogene TRBV3-2); TRBD1 aligns across 11 bases. J was trimmed by 3 bases and V by 3 bases; bases with no gene match: 4. The germline V gene has CDR1 LGHDT and CDR2 YNNKEL (reference sequence). This CDR3 is 15 amino acids long. The CDR3 is CASSHADRGLYEQYF. The CDR3, as DNA: TGTGCCAGCAGCCACGCGGACAGGGGGCTCTACGAGCAGTACTTC.

This clone was picked up a small number of times. V and J are TRBV6-5 and TRBJ2-1; weak D call: TRBD1 (5 bases). This CDR3 has 13 residues. The germline V gene encodes CDR1 MNHEY and CDR2 SVGAGI. V was trimmed by 7 bases and J by 6 bases, leaving 13 bases between them. The DNA for the CDR3 is TGTGCCAGCATCTCACAGGTTTCCAATGAGCAGTTCTTC. As protein: CASISQVSNEQFF.

This chain joins TRBV4-2 and TRBJ2-2; 7 nucleotides match TRBD2. The trim removed 5 bases at V and 2 bases at J, leaving 5 bases unmatched. This CDR3 has 15 residues. Germline V gives CDR1 LGHNA, CDR2 YNFKEQ. In DNA form, the CDR3 reads TGTGCCAGCAGCGCAGGGACTACTAACACCGGGGAGCTGTTTTTT. Encoded protein: CASSAGTTNTGELFF.

The chain employs TRBV15 and TRBJ2-5; TRBD1 aligns across 9 bases. Trimming at V came to 3 bases and at J to 5 bases, leaving 7 bases not matched to a gene. The CDR3 covers 15 residues. CDR1 is LNHNV and CDR2 is YYDKDF in the germline V gene (reference sequence). CDR3: CATSRGTGSVETQYF. CDR3 nucleotide sequence: TGTGCCACCAGCAGGGGGACAGGGTCAGTGGAGACCCAGTACTTC.

The chain is built from TRBV4-1 and TRBJ1-1, with 7 bases identical to TRBD1. The V segment lost 2 bases and the J segment 5 bases; nucleotides outside the gene matches: 8. Germline CDR1 reads MGHRA; CDR2 reads YSYEKL. CDR3 length: 15 residues. The CDR3 region is CASSQPRQGTTEAFF. In DNA, the CDR3 is TGCGCCAGCAGCCAACCAAGACAGGGTACGACTGAAGCTTTCTTT.

This chain uses TRBV5-6 with TRBJ2-3; weak D call: TRBD1 (5 bases). CDR1 is SGHDT, CDR2 YYEEEE, per germline. The CDR3 contains 15 residues. Trimming stripped 0 bases from V and 4 bases from J, with 12 bases between. The DNA for the CDR3 is TGTGCCAGCAGCTTGGGGGGCTTTCCCGCAGATACGCAGTATTTT. This encodes CASSLGGFPADTQYF.

In the case of this clone: It is unclear where the CDR3 begins or ends on the DNA, so no DNA is shown, and the CDR3 is as TCRdb lists it. J is TRBJ1-2 and V is TRBV19. The length of the CDR3 is 12 amino acids, counting both ends. In germline, CDR1 is LNHDA, CDR2 SQIVND (reference sequence). The CDR3 sequence: CASSSGRKRYTF.

This clone showed up just once. This chain links TRBV7-2 with TRBJ2-7, with a tentative D call TRBD2 (7 bases). Germline V CDR1 and CDR2: SGHTA, FQGNSA. Between the trimmed V and J ends, which lost 2 bases and 3 bases, there was a span of 14 bases. The CDR3 covers 15 residues. The CDR3 is CASSLKGGEGYEQYF. The DNA for the CDR3 is TGTGCCAGCAGCTTAAAAGGGGGGGAAGGCTACGAGCAGTACTTC. The entire variable domain, with the rest obtained from reference TRBV7-2 and TRBJ2-7, is as follows: GAGVSQSPSNKVTEKGKDVELRCDPISGHTALYWYRQSLGQGLEFLIYFQGNSAPDKSGLPSDRFSAERTGGSVSTLTIQRTQQEDSAVYLCASSLKGGEGYEQYFGPGTRLTVT.

This clone is a singleton in its sample. The chain employs TRBV12-5 and TRBJ1-4; 9 nucleotides line up with TRBD1. The V gene's germline CDR1 is LGHNT and CDR2 FRNRAP. This CDR3 has 17 amino acids. V trimming: 1 base; J trimming: 8 bases; junction bases outside the gene matches: 11. The CDR3 coding sequence is TGTGCTAGTGGTTTGGCCTCCGGGACAGGGTGGAGGGAAAAACTGTTTTTT. Protein product: CASGLASGTGWREKLFF.